This T cell receptor (beta chain) was obtained from a study of cytomegalovirus exposure and HLA in healthy donors. Whole-study findings and limits: In a later analysis, parvovirus B19, influenza, CMV and Epstein-Barr virus appeared linked to several top co-occurrence clusters.

CDR1 and CDR2 (germline): SNHLY, FYNNEI. V was trimmed by 5 bases and J by 3 bases, leaving 11 bases between them. The CDR3 spans 14 residues. PCR amplification relied on 60 Vbeta primers (plus 13 Jbeta primers). The assay was immunoSEQ multiplex PCR, and TCRdb's table has in-frame clones only and misses some. The profile shows more than 100,000 clones, approximately 71% of them singletons. This clone appeared a few times. Antigen specificity is unknown. The V and J genes are TRBV2 and TRBJ2-1; perhaps TRBD2 as D (5 bases). The sequence came from a woman aged 60-75 years in good health and CMV-seronegative. Sequenced: PBMCs. The CDR3: CASSKRSVYNEQFF. The CDR3 DNA reads as TGTGCCAGCAGTAAGCGGAGCGTCTACAATGAGCAGTTCTTC.